These T cell receptor beta chains were read from a single sample in a study of long-term antiretroviral therapy in people with HIV. Sequencing was performed with immunoSEQ multiplex PCR; in TCRdb, only in-frame clones are kept and a portion is missing. The sample carries over 25,000 clones, approximately 78% recorded once. The material sequenced was unsorted PBMCs, taken 1.5 years before starting antiretroviral therapy. Receptor source: a man aged 18 to 29 with HIV. Both conserved end residues are part of each CDR3. Each record gives: J gene, D gene, V gene, clone size, CDR3 DNA, CDR3 protein. A D gene is named only where the DNA matches it firmly. Size is omitted from some rows. Given values are once, few, many or a class for expanded clones.

>TRBJ2-7|TRBD1|TRBV7-8|.
TGTGCCAGCAGCTTATTGGTTACAGGGGCCTACGAGCAGTACTTC
CASSLLVTGAYEQYF
>TRBJ2-1|TRBD2|TRBV6-1|.
TGTGCCAGCAGTGTAGCGGGGGGGCGAAATGAGCAGTTCTTC
CASSVAGGRNEQFF
>TRBJ1-2|.|TRBV7-9|.
TGTGCCAGCAGCCCCGGTGGCGGTTATGGCTACACCTTC
CASSPGGGYGYTF
>TRBJ2-2|.|TRBV7-9|.
TGTGCCAGCAGCTTAGGGTTCCCCCGGCCGAACACCGGGGAGCTGTTTTTT
CASSLGFPRPNTGELFF
>TRBJ2-7|TRBD2|TRBV19|.
TGTGCCACCTGGACTAGCAAGAACTCCTACGAGCAGTACTTC
CATWTSKNSYEQYF
>TRBJ2-7|.|TRBV5-1|.
TGCGCCAGCAGCTTTGAGGGCCTCTCCTACGAGCAGTACTTC
CASSFEGLSYEQYF
>TRBJ1-2|TRBD1|TRBV28|.
TGTGCCAGCAGTCCCGGGACAGGGGGCGGCTATGGCTACACCTTC
CASSPGTGGGYGYTF
>TRBJ1-5|.|TRBV4-2|once
TGTGCCAGCAGCCAATTCCGGGACATAGATCAGCCCCAGCATTTT
CASSQFRDIDQPQHF
>TRBJ2-1|TRBD1|TRBV7-2|.
TGTGCCAGCAGCTTAAGGGTCAGAGGGGGCGATGAGCAGTTCTTC
CASSLRVRGGDEQFF
>TRBJ2-7|.|TRBV5-6|few
TGTGCCAGCAGCTCCCAGCGAGGGCCCGCCTACGAGCAGTACTTC
CASSSQRGPAYEQYF
>TRBJ1-1|TRBD1|TRBV5-1|once
TGCGCCAGCAGCTCCCCCGGGACAGGGTTTGATAAGACTGAAGCTTTCTTT
CASSSPGTGFDKTEAFF
>TRBJ1-2|TRBD1|TRBV10-3|.
TGTGCCATCAGCGGGGGGACAGGGGGTGGCGCGGACTATGGCTACACCTTC
CAISGGTGGGADYGYTF
>TRBJ2-7|TRBD1|TRBV27|.
TGTGCCAGCAGTCGGACAGGGACCTACGAGCAGTACTTC
CASSRTGTYEQYF
>TRBJ2-7|.|TRBV5-4|few
TGTGCCGCGTCCAAGGACCCCTCCCACGAGCAGTACTTC
CAASKDPSHEQYF
>TRBJ1-2|.|TRBV7-9|few
TGTGCCAGCAGCTTATCGCTGGGAAGCTATGGCTACACCTTC
CASSLSLGSYGYTF
>TRBJ2-3|.|TRBV2|.
TGTGCCAGCAGTGATTTCCGAGGCACAGATACGCAGTATTTT
CASSDFRGTDTQYF
>TRBJ2-2|.|TRBV28|.
TGTGCCAGCAGTCCGCCCGCGGGACGCACCGGGGAGCTGTTTTTT
CASSPPAGRTGELFF
>TRBJ2-2|.|TRBV6-4|.
TGTGCCAGCAGTGAAAGAGGGAGCACCGGGGAGCTGTTTTTT
CASSERGSTGELFF
>TRBJ1-2|.|TRBV6-5|.
TGTGCCAGCAGACCTCCTGACAGATTCTATGGCTACACCTTC
CASRPPDRFYGYTF
>TRBJ2-1|.|TRBV2|.
TGTGCCAGCAGTGAACAAGCGAACAATGAGCAGTTCTTC
CASSEQANNEQFF
>TRBJ2-7|.|TRBV7-9|few
TGTGCCAGTTGGGACGGAAAGCATGGGCAGTACTTC
CASWDGKHGQYF
>TRBJ2-7|TRBD1|TRBV28|.
TGTGCCAGCAGTGCCCCCCCCGGGACAGGGGGAAGCTACGAGCAGTACTTC
CASSAPPGTGGSYEQYF
>TRBJ2-7|TRBD1|TRBV27|few
TGTGCCAGCGGAAGGGACAGGGGTGGCGAGCAGTACTTC
CASGRDRGGEQYF
>TRBJ1-5|.|TRBV28|few
TGTGCCAGCAGTCAGGCCAGGGGAAGCAATCAGCCCCAGCATTTT
CASSQARGSNQPQHF
>TRBJ2-1|.|TRBV19|.
TGTGCCAGTAGCCCCCTGGGCCTTTATGAGCAGTTCTTC
CASSPLGLYEQFF
>TRBJ1-1|.|TRBV11-3|few
TGTGCCAGCAGCTTAGATTGGGCCAGGGTCCCAGAAAACACTGAAGCTTTCTTT
CASSLDWARVPENTEAFF
>TRBJ2-3|TRBD2|TRBV7-8|.
TGTGCCAGCAGCTTAGCCCCTGCTAGCGGGGGTACAGATACGCAGTATTTT
CASSLAPASGGTDTQYF
>TRBJ1-5|TRBD1|TRBV28|.
TGTGCCAGCAGTCCCGGGACAGGGGTTTATGAAGTGCGGGGGGCCCAGCATTTT
CASSPGTGVYEVRGAQHF
>TRBJ1-1|.|TRBV15|.
TGTGCCACCAGCGGATGGACAGCGAACACTGAAGCTTTCTTT
CATSGWTANTEAFF
>TRBJ1-5|.|TRBV6-5|.
TGTGCCAGCAGTGTTGGGGGGGTAAATCAGCCCCAGCATTTT
CASSVGGVNQPQHF
>TRBJ2-7|TRBD2|TRBV6-1|.
TGTGCCAGCATATCACGAGCGGGGGTATACGAGCAGTACTTC
CASISRAGVYEQYF
>TRBJ1-3|TRBD1|TRBV6-1|few
TGTGCCAGCAGTGAAGGCAGGGGGGGAAACACCATATATTTT
CASSEGRGGNTIYF
>TRBJ1-5|.|TRBV5-4|.
TGTGCCAGCAGCTCGGGACCGAATCAGCCCCAGCATTTT
CASSSGPNQPQHF
>TRBJ2-1|TRBD2|TRBV7-3|once
TGTGCCAGCAGCTTAGACGCGGGAGTTCGCAATGAGCAGTTCTTC
CASSLDAGVRNEQFF
>TRBJ2-7|TRBD1|TRBV2|.
TGTGCCAGCAACGGCGGACAGGGGAAGTACTTC
CASNGGQGKYF
>TRBJ2-1|.|TRBV5-3|.
TGTGCCAGAAGCTTGGGGGGTTTAGACTACAATGAGCAGTTCTTC
CARSLGGLDYNEQFF
>TRBJ2-7|.|TRBV5-6|.
TGTGCCAGCAGCTTGGGCTACAACGAGCAGTACTTC
CASSLGYNEQYF
>TRBJ1-1|TRBD1|TRBV18|once
TGTGCCAGCTCACCAGACAGGGTGGAGGGAGCTTTCTTT
CASSPDRVEGAFF
>TRBJ1-1|TRBD1|TRBV27|.
TGTGCCAGCAGTTCGACAGGGAGGAACACTGAAGCTTTCTTT
CASSSTGRNTEAFF
>TRBJ2-2|.|TRBV9|.
TGTGCCAGCAGCGTAGGAGCTGGAGCAACCTCCTCCACCGGGGAGCTGTTTTTT
CASSVGAGATSSTGELFF
>TRBJ2-7|.|TRBV14|.
TGTGCCAGCAGCCCACAGGGTCCCGAGCAGTACTTC
CASSPQGPEQYF
>TRBJ2-1|TRBD2|TRBV7-2|.
TGTGCCAGCAGCTTAGTGGCGGGAGTGGCTGAGCAGTTCTTC
CASSLVAGVAEQFF
>TRBJ2-7|TRBD2|TRBV6-1|.
TGTGCCAGCAGTGACGTCGGGAGGGTTGTGGAGCAGTACTTC
CASSDVGRVVEQYF
>TRBJ2-7|TRBD2|TRBV11-2|.
TGTGCCAGCAGCTTCTCCCTAGCGGGTTACTACGAGCAGTACTTC
CASSFSLAGYYEQYF
>TRBJ2-5|TRBD2|TRBV4-2|.
TGTGCCAGCAGCCAGGTAGCGGGGGGCCAAGAGACCCAGTACTTC
CASSQVAGGQETQYF
>TRBJ2-7|.|TRBV19|.
TGTGCCACCAAAGGCGGGACCGGTCCTTTGGCCGAGCAGTACTTC
CATKGGTGPLAEQYF